The 25 T cell receptor beta chains listed next were all sequenced from one sample in a study of blood T cell repertoires in COVID-19. Repertoires were generated with immunoSEQ multiplex PCR, while TCRdb's copy carries only in-frame clones and drops some. The repertoire holds 160,000 or so clones, 82% seen once, with 8.4% in the top ten. Sequencing used peripheral blood. These receptors were collected from a woman aged 65 to 85 with acute or convalescent COVID-19.

This chain uses TRBV28 with TRBJ1-3; D may be TRBD1 (5 bases). The CDR3 loop spans 17 amino acids. CDR1 MDHEN and CDR2 SYDVKM come from the germline V gene. Trimming removed 5 bases at V and 4 bases at J, with 21 bases between. The CDR3 sequence is CASSITTAGPFGNTIYF. CDR3 bases: TGTGCCAGCAGTATAACCACGGCAGGGCCTTTCGGAAACACCATATATTTT.

The rearrangement links TRBV10-3 to TRBJ2-1, with 7 bases fitting TRBD1. This CDR3 comprises 17 residues. Germline-derived CDR1 and CDR2 are ENHRY and SYGVKD. The V and J ends lost 6 bases and 0 bases, in that order; junction bases with no gene match: 11. The CDR3 region has the DNA TGTGCCATCAGCCGGGACAGCTTAAAAAGCTCCTACAATGAGCAGTTCTTC. It translates to CAISRDSLKSSYNEQFF.

This clone has just one count. The V call is TRBV10-3, the J call TRBJ1-2; D not resolved. Germline V CDR1 and CDR2: ENHRY, SYGVKD. The length of the CDR3 is 15 residues. V was clipped by 5 bases and J by 5 bases, with 18 bases between them. The CDR3 DNA is TGTGCCATCAGTCCCGAACTGGGTAGAGGGTATGGCTACACCTTC. Translating gives CAISPELGRGYGYTF.

The J gene is TRBJ1-1, the V gene TRBV7-9; possible D gene TRBD1, 5 bases. The CDR3 is 14 residues long. Germline lookup yields CDR1 SEHNR and CDR2 FQNEAQ (reference sequence). V shed 2 bases and J shed 1 base, with 8 bases lying between them. CDR3 DNA sequence: TGTGCCAGCAGCTTAACACAGGCGAACACTGAAGCTTTCTTT. Its translation: CASSLTQANTEAFF.

This clone showed up just once. The CDR3 region has the DNA TGTGCCAGTAGTATAGCTCTAAGCGGAGCCATCCCACCTCCGATCTACGAGCAGTACTTC. Protein sequence: CASSIALSGAIPPPIYEQYF. The rearrangement joins TRBV19 to TRBJ2-7, with a possible D match to TRBD2 (5 bases). V lost 1 base, J lost 3 bases, and 28 bases lay in between. Germline-derived CDR1 and CDR2 are LNHDA and SQIVND (reference sequence). This CDR3 is 20 amino acids long.

The V call is TRBV21-1, the J call TRBJ1-3; the tabulated D call, TRBD1, remains unverified against the DNA. TRBV21-1 is assigned pseudogene status. This CDR3 is built from 15 residues. CDR3 sequence: CASSKTGTAGNTIYF. The CDR3, as DNA: TGTGCCAGCAGCAAGACAGGGACCGCTGGAAACACCATATATTTT.

The rearrangement links TRBV18 to TRBJ1-2, with 8 bases aligning to TRBD1. The CDR3 has 16 residues. CDR1 and CDR2 (germline): KGHSH, LQKENI. V was clipped by 2 bases and J by 3 bases; unmatched bases: 8. As DNA, the CDR3 is TGTGCCAGCTCACCAGATCTCGGACAGGGACACTATGGCTACACCTTC. The encoded protein is CASSPDLGQGHYGYTF. The whole variable domain, remainder taken from reference TRBV18 and TRBJ1-2, is NAGVMQNPRHLVRRRGQEARLRCSPMKGHSHVYWYRQLPEEGLKFMVYLQKENIIDESGMPKERFSAEFPKEGPSILRIQQVVRGDSAAYFCASSPDLGQGHYGYTFGSGTRLTVV.

The chain is built from TRBV7-9 and TRBJ1-1; perhaps TRBD1 as D (5 bases). The germline V gene has CDR1 SEHNR and CDR2 FQNEAQ (reference sequence). Trimming took off 5 bases at V and 0 bases at J, with 10 bases between the two ends. The CDR3 length is 14 residues. CDR3 DNA sequence: TGTGCCAGCAGCCCGGACACCATGAACACTGAAGCTTTCTTT. Protein: CASSPDTMNTEAFF.

The rearrangement uses TRBV7-2 and TRBJ2-5; D remains ambiguous. The length of the CDR3 is 13 residues. V gave up 0 bases and J gave up 9 bases, with 11 bases separating them. The germline V gene has CDR1 SGHTA and CDR2 FQGNSA. The CDR3 is CASSLAPRRSQYF. Written as DNA, the CDR3 is TGTGCCAGCAGCTTAGCGCCTAGACGATCCCAGTACTTC. The whole variable domain, remainder taken from reference TRBV7-2 and TRBJ2-5, is GAGVSQSPSNKVTEKGKDVELRCDPISGHTALYWYRQSLGQGLEFLIYFQGNSAPDKSGLPSDRFSAERTGGSVSTLTIQRTQQEDSAVYLCASSLAPRRSQYFGPGTRLLVL.

This chain connects TRBV6-5 to TRBJ1-6, with 7 bases that match TRBD1. The CDR3 runs 14 residues. Germline values: CDR1 MNHEY, CDR2 SVGAGI. The trim removed 7 bases at V and 6 bases at J, leaving 6 bases unmatched. CDR3 DNA sequence: TGTGCCAGCACAGGTTCAGGGGGTAATTCACCCCTCCACTTT. It encodes CASTGSGGNSPLHF.

The J gene is TRBJ2-5, the V gene TRBV5-8, with 9 bases fitting TRBD2. There are 15 residues in the CDR3. Germline values: CDR1 SGHTS, CDR2 YDEGEE. V dropped 0 bases and J dropped 4; count of bases not matched to a gene: 4. DNA of the CDR3: TGTGCCAGCAGCTTGGGCGGGGGGGCTCGAGAGACCCAGTACTTC. Residues: CASSLGGGARETQYF.

V is TRBV7-2 and J is TRBJ2-7, with TRBD1 matching over 7 bases. CDR3 length: 14 residues. The germline V gene has CDR1 SGHTA and CDR2 FQGNSA. The trim removed 3 bases at V and 2 bases at J, leaving 4 bases unmatched. CDR3 DNA: TGTGCCAGCAGCTTCGCTGGACAGGCCTACGAGCAGTACTTC. Translated, it gives CASSFAGQAYEQYF.

The V gene is TRBV28, the J gene TRBJ1-4, with a possible D match to TRBD1 (6 bases). This CDR3 has 14 amino acids. Per germline, CDR1 MDHEN and CDR2 SYDVKM. V shed 6 bases and J shed 5 bases, with 13 bases lying between them. The CDR3, as DNA: TGTGCCAGCAGCCCGGGACAAGCCAATGAAAAACTGTTTTTT. The encoded protein is CASSPGQANEKLFF.

CDR3 amino acids: CASSLDLGSARYEQYF. CDR3 coding DNA: TGTGCCAGCAGCTTAGATCTTGGCAGCGCCCGCTACGAGCAGTACTTC. This chain joins TRBV11-2 and TRBJ2-7; D is uncertain. The CDR3 has 16 residues. V was shortened by 0 bases and J by 3 bases, with 15 bases between the two germline ends. In germline, CDR1 is SGHAT, CDR2 FQNNGV.

This chain connects TRBV18 to TRBJ1-2, with D hard to call. CDR1 KGHSH and CDR2 LQKENI come from the germline V gene. The germline V and J ends were trimmed by 2 bases and 0 bases, with 10 bases remaining between them. The CDR3 is 15 amino acids. This CDR3 is CASSPTADSNYGYTF. The DNA for the CDR3 is TGTGCCAGCTCACCAACGGCTGACTCTAACTATGGCTACACCTTC.

The genes are TRBV11-2 and TRBJ2-6; perhaps TRBD1 as D (6 bases). The CDR3 loop spans 17 amino acids. Looked up from germline, CDR1 is SGHAT and CDR2 is FQNNGV. V was trimmed by 6 bases and J by 2 bases, leaving 17 bases between them. CDR3 residues: CASSPSSAGAGANVLTF. The CDR3 region has the DNA TGTGCCAGCAGTCCATCATCCGCAGGGGCTGGGGCCAACGTCCTGACTTTC.

CDR3 residues: CASSRPGQGYYGYTF. CDR3 DNA sequence: TGTGCCAGCAGCCGCCCCGGACAGGGATACTATGGCTACACCTTC. This chain connects TRBV3-1 (or the pseudogene TRBV3-2) to TRBJ1-2, with TRBD1 matching over 8 bases. J lost 3 bases, V lost 4 bases, and 7 bases had no gene match. CDR1 LGHDT and CDR2 YNNKEL come from the germline V gene (reference sequence). CDR3 length equals 15 residues.

The chain links TRBV19 to TRBJ2-7, with 10 positions matching TRBD1. Germline V gene sequence: CDR1 LNHDA, CDR2 SQIVND (reference sequence). J gave up 0 bases and V 5 bases, and 7 bases lay outside the gene matches. This CDR3 is 16 amino acids long. The CDR3 reads CASSDPGQGLSYEQYF. CDR3 coding DNA: TGTGCCAGTAGTGACCCGGGACAGGGGCTCTCCTACGAGCAGTACTTC.

V and J are TRBV4-2 and TRBJ2-3, with a tentative D call TRBD1 (5 bases). Trimming removed 1 base at V and 2 bases at J, with 13 bases between. CDR1 LGHNA and CDR2 YNFKEQ come from the germline V gene. The CDR3 runs to 16 residues. The CDR3 loop reads CASSQVQARNTDTQYF. The CDR3 DNA reads as TGTGCCAGCAGCCAAGTACAGGCCAGAAACACAGATACGCAGTATTTT.

The V call is TRBV11-3, the J call TRBJ2-1; TRBD1 agrees at 8 bases. J lost 9 bases, V lost 5 bases, and 6 bases had no gene match. The germline V gene encodes CDR1 SGHNT and CDR2 YENEEA. CDR3 length equals 13 residues. The chain's CDR3 is CASSADRGGEQFF. DNA for the CDR3: TGTGCCAGCAGCGCCGACAGGGGAGGTGAGCAGTTCTTC. Full variable domain (missing parts from reference TRBV11-3 and TRBJ2-1): EAGVVQSPRYKIIEKKQPVAFWCNPISGHNTLYWYLQNLGQGPELLIRYENEEAVDDSQLPKDRFSAERLKGVDSTLKIQPAELGDSAVYLCASSADRGGEQFFGPGTRLTVL.

V usage is TRBV7-2 and J usage is TRBJ2-3; D might be TRBD2 (9 bases). CDR1 and CDR2 from the germline V gene are SGHTA and FQGNSA. This CDR3 spans 16 amino acids. Between the trimmed V and J ends, which lost 7 bases and 4 bases, there was a span of 21 bases. The CDR3 region has the DNA TGTGCCAGCACCCAGGGGGCTAGCGGGGTAGCAGATACGCAGTATTTT. Translated: CASTQGASGVADTQYF.

The chain employs TRBV15 and TRBJ1-1; D is undetermined. Germline V gene data show CDR1 as LNHNV and CDR2 as YYDKDF (reference sequence). The CDR3 runs 13 residues. Trimming left V 5 bases short and J 0 bases short, with 7 bases between. CDR3 DNA: TGTGCCACCAGCGAAACAGTGAACACTGAAGCTTTCTTT. Amino acid sequence: CATSETVNTEAFF.

V is TRBV12-3 or TRBV12-4 and J is TRBJ1-5, with no clear D. Trimming cost V 6 bases and J 9 bases, with 15 bases left between them. This CDR3 comprises 13 residues. In DNA form, the CDR3 reads TGTGCCAGCAGATCCCGCCAGGTAGGGCCCCAGCATTTT. It translates to CASRSRQVGPQHF.

The gene calls are TRBV19 and TRBJ1-1, with D maybe TRBD1 (6 bases). The V end was cut by 3 bases, the J end by 6 bases, with 14 bases between. Germline V gene lookup returns CDR1 LNHDA and CDR2 SQIVND (reference sequence). This CDR3 spans 14 amino acids. CDR3 residues: CASSIDFWTAEAFF. CDR3 bases: TGTGCCAGTAGTATTGATTTTTGGACAGCTGAAGCTTTCTTT.

This clone was counted between two and nine times. The chain couples TRBV29-1 to TRBJ2-1; 8 bases are a match to TRBD1. The CDR3 spans 14 residues. Germline CDR1 is SQVTM and CDR2 is ANQGSEA. V trimming: 4 bases; J trimming: 6 bases; junction bases outside the gene matches: 8. The CDR3 coding sequence is TGCAGCGTTGTATCGGGACAGGCCACCAATGAGCAGTTCTTC. It specifies CSVVSGQATNEQFF.